What follows describes a single T cell receptor beta chain. Random hexamers were used to reverse transcribe roughly 0.5 to 1 ug of RNA. An immunoSEQ multiplex PCR amplified TCR beta CDR3 over 54 Vbeta and 13 Jbeta. TCRdb recomputed calls from the immunoSEQ multiplex PCR reads with MiXCR, one row per CDR3 protein. The sample carries about 250,000 distinct CDR3 sequences, roughly 93% recorded once. The data derive from a study of CD8 T cells in Susac syndrome. The TEMRA cells underwent FACS enrichment, while the CD8+ and CD4+ T cells underwent negative isolation. The sequence came from a human donor with multiple sclerosis. The sample consisted of CD4+ T cells from PBMCs.

The CDR3 DNA reads TGTGCCAGCAGCTTAGGGCAGCCAGATACGCAGTATTTT. This translates into CASSLGQPDTQYF. The genes are TRBV7-9 and TRBJ2-3; D uncertain. Germline values: CDR1 SEHNR, CDR2 FQNEAQ (reference sequence). CDR3 length: 13 amino acids. V shed 1 base and J shed 4 bases, with 6 bases lying between them.